The 23 T cell receptor beta chains listed next were all sequenced from one sample in a study of T-cell memory formation after mild COVID-19. TCRdb re-called the 5' RACE reads with MiXCR, one entry per CDR3 protein. The table shows roughly 150,000 distinct CDR3 sequences, with 10% to 15% occurring only once. Sequencing used PBMCs or a T cell subset sorted from them (not recorded which). The source of these receptors is a man between 18 and 35 years old who had mild COVID-19 (a few samples of this study predate the infection). Cell type and time point are not known.

V usage is TRBV24-1 and J usage is TRBJ2-3; 10 nucleotides match TRBD2. The CDR3 loop spans 16 amino acids. Germline V CDR1 and CDR2: KGHDR, SFDVKD. The V and J ends lost 2 bases and 5 bases, in that order; junction bases with no gene match: 6. The DNA for the CDR3 is TGTGCCACCAGTGATTCGAGCGGGGGGGCGGGAGATACGCAGTATTTT. Protein product: CATSDSSGGAGDTQYF.

This clonotype was detected a few times. The chain recombines TRBV3-1 with TRBJ2-2; D is unclear. Germline V gene data show CDR1 as LGHDT and CDR2 as YNNKEL (reference sequence). This CDR3 spans 14 amino acids. V lost 3 bases to trimming and J lost 6 bases, with 11 bases between them. CDR3: CASSHGTGSGELFF. Here the CDR3 DNA reads TGTGCCAGCAGCCACGGTACGGGCTCCGGGGAGCTGTTTTTT.

This clonotype was seen many times. The chain is built from TRBV2 and TRBJ2-5; 8 nucleotides align to TRBD2. V dropped 8 bases and J dropped 5; count of bases not matched to a gene: 4. Germline V CDR1 and CDR2: SNHLY, FYNNEI. The length of the CDR3 is 12 residues. DNA for the CDR3: TGTGCCAGCTCGCGGGGGGAGGAGACCCAGTACTTC. It encodes CASSRGEETQYF.

The V call is TRBV7-8, the J call TRBJ2-3; either TRBD1 or TRBD2 may fit D (5 bases each). Trimming stripped 5 bases from V and 2 bases from J, with 14 bases between. The CDR3 runs to 15 residues. The germline gives CDR1 SGHVS, CDR2 FQNEAQ. In nucleotides, the CDR3 is TGTGCCAGCAGCCGAATCGGGGACGTCACAGATACGCAGTATTTT. This translates into CASSRIGDVTDTQYF. The entire variable domain, with the rest obtained from reference TRBV7-8 and TRBJ2-3, is as follows: GAGVSQSPRYKVAKRGQDVALRCDPISGHVSLFWYQQALGQGPEFLTYFQNEAQLDKSGLPSDRFFAERPEGSVSTLKIQRTQQEDSAVYLCASSRIGDVTDTQYFGPGTRLTVL.

This clonotype was found once. V is TRBV3-1 and J is TRBJ1-1, with TRBD1 as a possible D gene (5 bases). CDR1 LGHDT and CDR2 YNNKEL come from the germline V gene (reference sequence). CDR3 length equals 15 residues. Trimming took 4 bases from V and 10 from J, leaving 22 bases between them. The CDR3 loop is CASSPARDPVSGAFF. DNA of the CDR3: TGTGCCAGCAGCCCAGCCCGGGACCCAGTTTCTGGAGCTTTCTTT. Complete variable domain (other parts from reference TRBV3-1 and TRBJ1-1): DTAVSQTPKYLVTQMGNDKSIKCEQNLGHDTMYWYKQDSKKFLKIMFSYNNKELIINETVPNRFSPKSPDKAHLNLHINSLELGDSAVYFCASSPARDPVSGAFFGQGTRLTVV.

This clonotype has just a few counts. Here the CDR3 DNA reads TGTGCCAGCAGGGATCCGGCGCGGTCAGATACGCAGTATTTT. This codes for CASRDPARSDTQYF. The gene calls are TRBV6-2 or TRBV6-3 and TRBJ2-3; no reliable D call. Trimming stripped 6 bases from V and 4 bases from J, with 14 bases between. Germline CDR1 and CDR2: MNHEY and SVGEGT. This CDR3 comprises 14 residues.

The chain has TRBV2 and TRBJ2-7; 12 nucleotides align to TRBD1. Germline loops: CDR1 SNHLY, CDR2 FYNNEI. CDR3 length: 14 amino acids. V lost 6 bases and J lost 6; bases outside the gene matches: 6. CDR3 loop: CASRGTGGAGEQYF. CDR3 in DNA: TGTGCCAGCAGAGGGACAGGGGGCGCGGGCGAGCAGTACTTC.

This clonotype was recorded at least ten times. J is TRBJ2-7 and V is TRBV5-1, with TRBD1 matching 9 bases. This CDR3 spans 17 amino acids. Germline CDR1 and CDR2: SGHRS and YFSETQ. With V trimmed by 3 bases and J by 2 bases, 12 bases remained unmatched. Written as DNA, the CDR3 is TGCGCCAGCAGCTCGCAACCGCCGGGACAGGGAGCCTACGAGCAGTACTTC. Residues: CASSSQPPGQGAYEQYF.

This chain's CDR3 is CASSLGASTEAFF. The CDR3 bases are TGTGCCAGCAGCTTAGGGGCCTCCACTGAAGCTTTCTTT. The chain joins TRBV7-3 to TRBJ1-1; possibly TRBD1 for D (5 bases). This CDR3 contains 13 residues. Trimming removed 2 bases at V and 4 bases at J, with 8 bases between. Germline loops: CDR1 SGHTA, CDR2 FQGTGA.

This clonotype was counted many times. The rearrangement uses TRBV7-8 and TRBJ1-4, with D unresolved. There are 15 residues in the CDR3. Trimming took off 4 bases at V and 8 bases at J, with 17 bases between the two ends. Germline CDR1 is SGHVS and CDR2 is FQNEAQ. This chain's CDR3 is CASSSSDATYEKLFF. CDR3 in DNA: TGTGCCAGCAGCTCCTCGGATGCAACTTACGAAAAACTGTTTTTT.

The chain recombines TRBV12-3 or TRBV12-4 with TRBJ1-4; 9 nucleotides match TRBD1. CDR3 length equals 16 residues. V dropped 6 bases and J dropped 8; count of bases not matched to a gene: 13. The chain's CDR3 is CASRTTGTGRFEKLFF. The CDR3 nucleotides read TGTGCCAGCAGAACAACCGGGACAGGGCGTTTCGAAAAACTGTTTTTT.

There are a few counts of this clonotype. The chain employs TRBV27 and TRBJ1-2; no reliable D call. From germline, CDR1 is MNHEY and CDR2 SMNVEV (reference sequence). Trimming cost V 3 bases and J 4 bases, with 12 bases left between them. CDR3 size: 14 residues. The CDR3 DNA sequence: TGTGCCAGCAGTTTCTCCGGTCCCAGCTATGGCTACACCTTC. Amino acids: CASSFSGPSYGYTF.

V is TRBV12-3 or TRBV12-4 and J is TRBJ2-7; D is possibly TRBD2 (5 bases). V lost 7 bases to trimming and J lost 3 bases, with 7 bases between them. The CDR3 covers 11 residues. The CDR3 spells CASTRGYEQYF. The CDR3 nucleotides read TGTGCCAGCACCCGGGGCTACGAGCAGTACTTC.

This clonotype was detected many times. This sequence joins TRBV5-1 and TRBJ2-5, with D maybe TRBD1 (5 bases). The CDR3 covers 15 residues. V lost 0 bases to trimming and J lost 2 bases, with 11 bases between them. The germline CDR1 and CDR2 sequences are SGHRS and YFSETQ. The CDR3 DNA follows: TGCGCCAGCAGCTTGGGAGCAGGGATGCAAGAGACCCAGTACTTC. Translating it yields CASSLGAGMQETQYF.

The table lists this clonotype with a few counts. The chain recombines TRBV15 with TRBJ2-1; 8 nucleotides match TRBD2. The V segment lost 0 bases and the J segment 0 bases; nucleotides outside the gene matches: 7. CDR1 and CDR2 (germline): LNHNV, YYDKDF (reference sequence). The length of the CDR3 is 18 residues. The CDR3: CATSRDWAGGSSYNEQFF. The CDR3 bases are TGTGCCACCAGCAGAGATTGGGCGGGGGGTAGCTCCTACAATGAGCAGTTCTTC.

The sample holds one count of this clonotype. The gene calls are TRBV12-3 or TRBV12-4 and TRBJ1-2; D call uncertain. The CDR3 spans 12 residues. V lost 7 bases, J lost 4 bases, and 10 bases lay in between. The CDR3, as DNA: TGTGCCAGCACCCGACCTAGCTATGGCTACACCTTC. Translated, it gives CASTRPSYGYTF.

The chain links TRBV5-1 to TRBJ2-3; 9 nucleotides align to TRBD2. Germline assignment: CDR1 SGHRS and CDR2 YFSETQ. Trimming cost V 4 bases and J 0 bases; bases outside gene matches: 15. This CDR3 is 19 amino acids long. The CDR3 region is CASSPGRVAGDTSTDTQYF. The CDR3 bases are TGCGCCAGCAGCCCGGGTCGAGTAGCGGGGGACACGAGCACAGATACGCAGTATTTT.

The chain couples TRBV7-2 to TRBJ1-5, with a weak D call TRBD1 (6 bases). This CDR3 comprises 14 residues. V was pared by 3 bases and J by 7 bases, with 13 bases between. In germline, CDR1 is SGHTA, CDR2 FQGNSA. CDR3 DNA: TGTGCCAGCAGCTTTCGGGGGCCGTACCAGCCCCAGCATTTT. Amino acids: CASSFRGPYQPQHF. Looking up the rest from reference TRBV7-2 and TRBJ1-5 gives the full variable domain: GAGVSQSPSNKVTEKGKDVELRCDPISGHTALYWYRQSLGQGLEFLIYFQGNSAPDKSGLPSDRFSAERTGGSVSTLTIQRTQQEDSAVYLCASSFRGPYQPQHFGDGTRLSIL.

CDR3 in amino acids: CASSPGQGVTYGYTF. CDR3 bases: TGCGCCAGCAGCCCGGGACAGGGAGTGACGTATGGCTACACCTTC. The chain carries TRBV5-1 and TRBJ1-2; 9 bases fit TRBD1. CDR1 is SGHRS, CDR2 YFSETQ, per germline. V was clipped by 4 bases and J by 5 bases; unmatched bases: 9. This CDR3 spans 15 amino acids.

The CDR3 reads CASKNRENTGELFF. Written as DNA, the CDR3 is TGTGCCAGCAAGAACAGGGAGAACACCGGGGAGCTGTTTTTT. The chain couples TRBV6-5 to TRBJ2-2; TRBD1 might be the D (6 bases). The CDR3 spans 14 residues. Trimming took 7 bases from V and 1 from J, leaving 10 bases between them. CDR1 is MNHEY and CDR2 is SVGAGI in the germline V gene.

The V call is TRBV20-1, the J call TRBJ1-5, with D tentatively TRBD1 (5 bases). The germline CDR1 and CDR2 sequences are DFQATT and SNEGSKA (reference sequence). The CDR3 covers 14 residues. The V end lost 1 base, the J end lost 3 bases, and 10 bases lay between the germline ends. As DNA, the CDR3 is TGCAGTGCTAGAGTCGACAGCGACAATCAGCCCCAGCATTTT. This sequence encodes CSARVDSDNQPQHF.

The chain has TRBV27 and TRBJ1-2; weak D call: TRBD1 (5 bases). The CDR3 spans 12 residues. V was cut by 6 bases and J by 8 bases, with 13 bases left in between. The germline V gene encodes CDR1 MNHEY and CDR2 SMNVEV (reference sequence). CDR3 protein: CASRKGDWGYTF. CDR3 coding DNA: TGTGCCAGCAGGAAAGGGGATTGGGGCTACACCTTC.

This clonotype appeared a few times. The chain uses TRBV7-7 and TRBJ2-5; possibly TRBD1 for D (6 bases). Germline CDR1 and CDR2: SSHAT and FNYEAQ (reference sequence). The V and J ends lost 7 bases and 4 bases respectively, with 16 bases between them. The CDR3 sequence is 14 residues long. CDR3 coding DNA: TGTGCCAGCACCCCTACGACAGGTGTAGAGACCCAGTACTTC. This encodes CASTPTTGVETQYF.